This is a list of T cell receptor beta chains from one sample in a study of T cell repertoires in ileal Crohn's disease. Measured with immunoSEQ multiplex PCR; TCRdb has only the in-frame clones, and not every one. The sample holds 5,000 or so clones, around 87% seen once. Source material: ileal tissue. All receptors come from an adult with Crohn's disease. The CDR3 runs from the conserved cysteine through the conserved F or W. D genes are given only for firm matches. Part of the rows lack a size; the others show once, few, many or a class for expanded clones.

clone size: -; D gene: TRBD2; J gene: TRBJ2-4; V gene: TRBV6-4; CDR3 DNA: TGTGCCAGCAGTGCCGGGACTAGCGGGGGGAAAAACATTCAGTACTTC; CDR3 protein: CASSAGTSGGKNIQYF
clone size: -; D gene: -; J gene: TRBJ2-3; V gene: TRBV1; CDR3 DNA: TGCACCAGCAGCCAAGATATGGGGGTAGCGGGGGGGGGCACAGATACGCAGTATTTT; CDR3 protein: CTSSQDMGVAGGGTDTQYF
clone size: -; D gene: TRBD1; J gene: TRBJ1-4; V gene: TRBV5-4; CDR3 DNA: TGTGCCAGCAGCTATACAGGGGTTGCTAATGAAAAACTGTTTTTT; CDR3 protein: CASSYTGVANEKLFF
clone size: once; D gene: -; J gene: TRBJ2-5; V gene: TRBV5-4; CDR3 DNA: TGTGCCAGCAGCTCCGGAGGCGGGGCCCAAGAGACCCAGTACTTC; CDR3 protein: CASSSGGGAQETQYF
clone size: -; D gene: -; J gene: TRBJ2-7; V gene: TRBV18; CDR3 DNA: TGTGCCAGCTCACTGGAGTTGGTCATGCACGAGCAGTACTTC; CDR3 protein: CASSLELVMHEQYF
clone size: -; D gene: TRBD1; J gene: TRBJ2-7; V gene: TRBV5-8; CDR3 DNA: TGTGCCAGCAGCTTCTCGGTGGGACAGGGGGACTCCTACGAGCAGTACTTC; CDR3 protein: CASSFSVGQGDSYEQYF
clone size: -; D gene: -; J gene: TRBJ2-7; V gene: TRBV2; CDR3 DNA: TGTGCCAGCAGCTCGTACTACGAGCAGTACTTC; CDR3 protein: CASSSYYEQYF
clone size: once; D gene: TRBD2; J gene: TRBJ2-3; V gene: TRBV30; CDR3 DNA: TGTGCTAGGACTAGCGGGGGGTCTAGCACAGATACGCAGTATTTT; CDR3 protein: CARTSGGSSTDTQYF
clone size: once; D gene: -; J gene: TRBJ2-1; V gene: TRBV2; CDR3 DNA: TGTGCCAGCAGTGGCGCGACAGTCTCCTACAATGAGCAGTTCTTC; CDR3 protein: CASSGATVSYNEQFF
clone size: -; D gene: TRBD2; J gene: TRBJ2-7; V gene: TRBV7-2; CDR3 DNA: TGTGCCAGCAGCCCGGGACTAGCGGGGGGGCTCGAGCAGTACTTC; CDR3 protein: CASSPGLAGGLEQYF
clone size: once; D gene: -; J gene: TRBJ2-2; V gene: TRBV11-1; CDR3 DNA: TGTGCCAGCAGCTTAAGGGGTACGAACACCGGGGAGCTGTTTTTT; CDR3 protein: CASSLRGTNTGELFF
clone size: -; D gene: TRBD1; J gene: TRBJ2-5; V gene: TRBV5-1; CDR3 DNA: TGCGCCAGCAGCCCCGGACAGGGGAGGGAGACCCAGTACTTC; CDR3 protein: CASSPGQGRETQYF
clone size: -; D gene: -; J gene: TRBJ1-4; V gene: TRBV5-4; CDR3 DNA: TGTGCCAGCAGCTTAAAAGGGGTGGAAGAAAAACTGTTTTTT; CDR3 protein: CASSLKGVEEKLFF
clone size: -; D gene: TRBD1; J gene: TRBJ1-1; V gene: TRBV20-1; CDR3 DNA: TGCAGTGCGCAGGGGGATAGGGAAGCTTTCTTT; CDR3 protein: CSAQGDREAFF
clone size: -; D gene: TRBD1; J gene: TRBJ1-2; V gene: TRBV11-2; CDR3 DNA: TGTGCCAGCAGCTTAAGGTGGGGACAGGGAGATGGCTACACCTTC; CDR3 protein: CASSLRWGQGDGYTF
clone size: -; D gene: TRBD1; J gene: TRBJ2-7; V gene: TRBV6-5; CDR3 DNA: TGTGCCAGCCGGACAGGGTTCGACGAGCAGTACTTC; CDR3 protein: CASRTGFDEQYF
clone size: once; D gene: -; J gene: TRBJ1-2; V gene: TRBV5-4; CDR3 DNA: TGTGCCAGCAGCTCTCACACGCTCTATGGCTACACCTTC; CDR3 protein: CASSSHTLYGYTF
clone size: -; D gene: -; J gene: TRBJ2-3; V gene: TRBV1; CDR3 DNA: TGCACCAGCAGCCGTAGCGGGGCAGATACGCAGTATTTT; CDR3 protein: CTSSRSGADTQYF
clone size: -; D gene: -; J gene: TRBJ2-7; V gene: TRBV19; CDR3 DNA: TGTGCCAGTAGTAGCCCGGGGGCCTACGAGCAGTACTTC; CDR3 protein: CASSSPGAYEQYF
clone size: -; D gene: -; J gene: TRBJ2-7; V gene: TRBV6-1; CDR3 DNA: TGTGCCACCAAGGAACAGGGACGAGGGGACGAGCAGTACTTC; CDR3 protein: CATKEQGRGDEQYF
clone size: -; D gene: TRBD1; J gene: TRBJ2-6; V gene: TRBV5-4; CDR3 DNA: TGTGCCAGCAGTAGGGACAGAAACTCTGGGGCCAACGTCCTGACTTTC; CDR3 protein: CASSRDRNSGANVLTF
clone size: -; D gene: -; J gene: TRBJ2-6; V gene: TRBV7-3; CDR3 DNA: TGTGCCAGCAGCACCCAGGGTCCCGGGGCCAACGTCCTGACTTTC; CDR3 protein: CASSTQGPGANVLTF
clone size: -; D gene: TRBD1; J gene: TRBJ1-6; V gene: TRBV7-9; CDR3 DNA: TGTGCCAGCAGCGCGGGACAGCCGAATTCACCCCTCCACTTT; CDR3 protein: CASSAGQPNSPLHF
clone size: few; D gene: -; J gene: TRBJ2-4; V gene: TRBV18; CDR3 DNA: TGTGCCAGCTCACCAGCAGTTACTAGCATCAACATTCAGTACTTC; CDR3 protein: CASSPAVTSINIQYF
clone size: -; D gene: TRBD1; J gene: TRBJ1-5; V gene: TRBV30; CDR3 DNA: TGTGCCTGGAGCGCTCGGGGACAGGGAGTAGTCAATCAGCCCCAGCATTTT; CDR3 protein: CAWSARGQGVVNQPQHF
clone size: -; D gene: -; J gene: TRBJ2-7; V gene: TRBV7-9; CDR3 DNA: TGTGCCAGCAGCTTAGGTCAGGGACTCGGCGAGCAGTACTTC; CDR3 protein: CASSLGQGLGEQYF
clone size: once; D gene: -; J gene: TRBJ1-6; V gene: TRBV19; CDR3 DNA: TGTGCCAGTAGTCCCTCGACTCGGAATAATTCACCCCTCCACTTT; CDR3 protein: CASSPSTRNNSPLHF
clone size: -; D gene: -; J gene: TRBJ2-5; V gene: TRBV28; CDR3 DNA: TGTGCCAGCGAGTCTAAGAAAAGCGGCAGGGAGACCCAGTACTTC; CDR3 protein: CASESKKSGRETQYF